In this sample, the clone carrying this T cell receptor beta chain turned up once. CDR1 is SGHAT, CDR2 FQNNGV, per germline. This CDR3 contains 15 residues. Losses at the gene ends were 7 bases for V and 0 bases for J; bases not matched to a gene: 5. As handled by the study authors: Estimation of nucleated cell counts relied on the amplification of reference gene primers. Repertoires were generated with immunoSEQ multiplex PCR, while TCRdb's copy carries only in-frame clones and drops some. D and trimming were read from the DNA, whereas the V and J calls and clone size are those reported in that table. The data show tens of thousands of clones, under 90% seen once. The data belong to a study of blood T cell repertoires in COVID-19. About the study: COVID-19 samples collected from the United States, Italy and Spain covered acute and convalescent phases. PBMCs, B-cell-depleted T cells, or T cells were the source of the cDNA or gDNA that made up the material.

Sequencing was carried out using peripheral blood. J is TRBJ2-5 and V is TRBV11-2; TRBD2 agrees at 10 bases. This sequence was found in an older man with acute or convalescent COVID-19. The CDR3 coding sequence is TGTGCCAGCAAGGCGCTAGCGGGAGACCAAGAGACCCAGTACTTC. Translated: CASKALAGDQETQYF. Full variable domain (outside the CDR3, taken from reference TRBV11-2 and TRBJ2-5): EAGVAQSPRYKIIEKRQSVAFWCNPISGHATLYWYQQILGQGPKLLIQFQNNGVVDDSQLPKDRFSAERLKGVDSTLKIQPAKLEDSAVYLCASKALAGDQETQYFGPGTRLLVL.